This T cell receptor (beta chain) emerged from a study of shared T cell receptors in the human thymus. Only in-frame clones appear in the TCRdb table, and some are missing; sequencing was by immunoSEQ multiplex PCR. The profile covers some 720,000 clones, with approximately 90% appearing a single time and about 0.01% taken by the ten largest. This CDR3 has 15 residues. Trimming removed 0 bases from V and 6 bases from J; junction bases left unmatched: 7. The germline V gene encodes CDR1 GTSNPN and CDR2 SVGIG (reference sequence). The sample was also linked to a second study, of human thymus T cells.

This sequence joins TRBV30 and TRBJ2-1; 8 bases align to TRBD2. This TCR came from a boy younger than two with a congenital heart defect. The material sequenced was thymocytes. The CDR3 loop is CAWSVYSGRVNEQFF. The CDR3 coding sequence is TGTGCCTGGAGTGTCTACAGCGGGAGAGTCAATGAGCAGTTCTTC.